Sequencing of this T cell receptor beta chain was carried out in a study of T-cell reconstitution after alpha-beta-depleted transplantation in children (TCRdb year 2016). Notes on the research overall: Using TCR repertoire profiling, the study quantitatively followed how T-cell immune reconstitution unfolded in children after TCRalphabeta/CD19-depleted allogeneic hematopoietic cell transplantation. Results and caveats for the whole study, not just this receptor: The apparently early alphabetaT-cell count recovery about two months after transplant was reportedly dependent on only several hundred rapidly expanded clones derived from non-depleted graft cells. The frequencies of hyperexpanded clones fell over the following months, and after one year, T-cell counts and TCRbeta diversity were mostly attributed to newly produced T cells. In some patients, high TCRbeta diversity at day 60 was attributed to recipient T cells and intrathymic progenitors that had survived conditioning.

CDR1 and CDR2, looked up from the germline V gene (reference sequence), are DFQATT and SNEGSKA. Clipping removes 1 base from V and 6 bases from J, with 12 as the unmatched junction base count. CDR3 length: 16 amino acids, cysteine to phenylalanine. Only the CDR3 DNA is retained, 48 bases long and in frame from the first base. There are a few counts of this clonotype. It lacks a known antigen. It has no much larger one-base neighbor in the sample; base qualities were not kept. Library preparation was by PCR. Sequencing used an Illumina HiSeq 2500. Molecular barcoding was employed in the preparation of TCR libraries, with unique molecular identifiers being used to normalize TCRbeta repertoire quantification. The public reads were quality trimmed at Q25 with fastp and then assembled into clones with MiXCR by TCRdb, keeping productive beta chains. Rows with a matching CDR3 protein are joined into one entry that keeps the most common DNA and genes. Present in this sample are 55,000 to 85,000 distinct CDR3 sequences, roughly 10% of which were seen just once. Clones ranked in the top ten supply roughly an eighth of the sample.

The treatment or condition label corresponds to: allogeneic hematopoietic cell transplantation with graft depleted of TCRalphabeta T cells and CD19 B cells. Transplant recipients were children who received TCRalphabeta/CD19-depleted allogeneic hematopoietic cell grafts. This sample comprised PBMCs, obtained before TCRalphabeta/CD19-depleted stem cell transplant. The chain couples TRBV20-1 to TRBJ2-7, and TRBD2 aligns with 10 junction nucleotides. This TCR came from a boy younger than 18 with acute myeloid leukemia, due to receive a stem cell transplant. The CDR3 reads CSARGLVAGGQGEQYF. The sequence in DNA is TGCAGTGCTAGAGGGCTCGTAGCGGGAGGACAGGGCGAGCAGTACTTC.